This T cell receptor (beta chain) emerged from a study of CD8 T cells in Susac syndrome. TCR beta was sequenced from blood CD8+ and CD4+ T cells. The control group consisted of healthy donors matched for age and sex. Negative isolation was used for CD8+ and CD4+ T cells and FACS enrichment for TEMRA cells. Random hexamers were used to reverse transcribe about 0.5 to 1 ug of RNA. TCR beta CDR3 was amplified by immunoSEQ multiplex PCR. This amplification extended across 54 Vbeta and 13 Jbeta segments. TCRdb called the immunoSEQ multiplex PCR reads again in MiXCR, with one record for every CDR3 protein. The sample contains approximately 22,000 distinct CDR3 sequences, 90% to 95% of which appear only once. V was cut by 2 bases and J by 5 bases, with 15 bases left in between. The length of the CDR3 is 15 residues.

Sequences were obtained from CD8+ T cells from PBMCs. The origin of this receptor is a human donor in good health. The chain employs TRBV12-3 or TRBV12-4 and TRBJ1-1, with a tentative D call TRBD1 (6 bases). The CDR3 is CASSLNSQGMTEAFF. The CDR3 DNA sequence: TGTGCCAGCAGTTTAAATAGCCAGGGGATGACTGAAGCTTTCTTT.